Each of the 20 T cell receptor beta chains below was sequenced from the same sample in a study of blood T cell repertoires in COVID-19. Sequencing was performed with immunoSEQ multiplex PCR; in TCRdb, only in-frame clones are kept and a portion is missing. Seen here are about 270,000 clones, just under 85% observed once, and the top ten hold around 3.9%. Sequenced sample: peripheral blood. These receptors came from a woman aged 50 to 65 with active or convalescent COVID-19.

This clone was recorded once. The chain has TRBV29-1 and TRBJ2-1; D remains unclear. Trimming cost V 1 base and J 3 bases, with 7 bases left between them. Germline values: CDR1 SQVTM, CDR2 ANQGSEA. The CDR3 totals 13 residues. The CDR3 DNA reads as TGCAGCGTTGAAGGGCGGCTCTACAATGAGCAGTTCTTC. Translation: CSVEGRLYNEQFF.

The chain recombines TRBV18 with TRBJ1-3; 9 bases match TRBD1. The length of the CDR3 is 22 residues. V lost 4 bases to trimming and J lost 2 bases; unmatched junction nucleotides: 24. Germline-derived CDR1 and CDR2 are KGHSH and LQKENI. Written as DNA, the CDR3 is TGTGCCAGCTCACTCATCGCCGGGACAGGGACGATCCCCACTGGGGCTGGAAACACCATATATTTT. This translates into CASSLIAGTGTIPTGAGNTIYF.

The chain uses TRBV18 and TRBJ2-2; 7 nucleotides match TRBD1. J was trimmed by 4 bases and V by 1 base; bases with no gene match: 9. The germline CDR1 and CDR2 sequences are KGHSH and LQKENI. There are 17 residues in the CDR3. DNA of the CDR3: TGTGCCAGCTCACCACAATCGGGACAGATAATCACCGGGGAGCTGTTTTTT. Amino acids: CASSPQSGQIITGELFF. The whole variable domain, filled in from reference TRBV18 and TRBJ2-2, reads NAGVMQNPRHLVRRRGQEARLRCSPMKGHSHVYWYRQLPEEGLKFMVYLQKENIIDESGMPKERFSAEFPKEGPSILRIQQVVRGDSAAYFCASSPQSGQIITGELFFGEGSRLTVL.

CDR3 DNA: TGTGCCATCAGATTGAGACAGGGCAACTACGAGCAGTACTTC. Residues: CAIRLRQGNYEQYF. This sequence joins TRBV10-3 and TRBJ2-7; 7 nucleotides agree with TRBD1. Per the germline V gene, CDR1 is ENHRY and CDR2 is SYGVKD. The trim removed 6 bases at V and 3 bases at J, leaving 8 bases unmatched. The CDR3 sequence is 14 residues long.

The chain has TRBV19 and TRBJ1-2, with D tentatively TRBD1 (6 bases). The V end lost 5 bases, the J end lost 3 bases, and 13 bases lay between the germline ends. The V gene's germline CDR1 is LNHDA and CDR2 SQIVND (reference sequence). This CDR3 comprises 14 residues. DNA for the CDR3: TGTGCCAGTAGTGCCTTTTCAGGGGACTATGGCTACACCTTC. Protein sequence: CASSAFSGDYGYTF.

The chain combines TRBV5-1 with TRBJ2-2; weak D call: TRBD2 (6 bases). The V gene's germline CDR1 is SGHRS and CDR2 YFSETQ. The length of the CDR3 is 17 residues. V gave up 3 bases and J gave up 9 bases, with 24 bases separating them. CDR3 coding DNA: TGCGCCAGCAGCTCCACCAAACTAGCTCTTGCGGGGAGGGAGCTGTTTTTT. It codes for CASSSTKLALAGRELFF.

The chain carries TRBV19 and TRBJ2-7; D is possibly TRBD1 (6 bases). This CDR3 region has 15 residues. The germline V and J ends were trimmed by 5 bases and 2 bases, with 16 bases remaining between them. Per the germline V gene, CDR1 is LNHDA and CDR2 is SQIVND (reference sequence). In DNA, the CDR3 is TGTGCCAGTAGTTACCAGACAGGATCGGCCTACGAGCAGTACTTC. Residues: CASSYQTGSAYEQYF.

V is TRBV11-2 and J is TRBJ2-7, with a possible D match to TRBD2 (6 bases). The CDR3 extends over 14 amino acids. In germline, CDR1 is SGHAT, CDR2 FQNNGV. V was shortened by 5 bases and J by 4 bases, with 15 bases between the two germline ends. CDR3 region: CASSRRGSSYEQYF. For the CDR3, the DNA is TGTGCCAGCAGCCGCCGGGGGTCGTCGTACGAGCAGTACTTC. Complete variable domain (other parts from reference TRBV11-2 and TRBJ2-7): EAGVAQSPRYKIIEKRQSVAFWCNPISGHATLYWYQQILGQGPKLLIQFQNNGVVDDSQLPKDRFSAERLKGVDSTLKIQPAKLEDSAVYLCASSRRGSSYEQYFGPGTRLTVT.

The chain has TRBV24-1 and TRBJ2-1; TRBD2 is a possible D gene (6 bases). CDR3 length: 13 amino acids. Germline CDR1 reads KGHDR; CDR2 reads SFDVKD. V was pared by 6 bases and J by 6 bases, with 11 bases between. The CDR3 DNA reads as TGTGCCACCAGTCCGGGAGTCCCCAATGAGCAGTTCTTC. Amino acid sequence: CATSPGVPNEQFF.

V gene TRBV28 combines with J gene TRBJ1-4, with TRBD1 identical over 9 bases. This CDR3 comprises 17 residues. V shed 2 bases and J 2 bases; nucleotides not matched to a gene: 6. Looked up from germline, CDR1 is MDHEN and CDR2 is SYDVKM. The DNA of the CDR3 is TGTGCCAGCAGTTTACCTCCGGGACAGGGCACTAATGAAAAACTGTTTTTT. The encoded protein is CASSLPPGQGTNEKLFF.

This sequence joins TRBV14 and TRBJ1-2; 11 bases are a match to TRBD1. The CDR3 is 14 residues long. Germline V gene sequence: CDR1 SGHDN, CDR2 FVKESK. V lost 4 bases to trimming and J lost 7 bases; unmatched junction nucleotides: 5. In DNA form, the CDR3 reads TGTGCCAGCAGCCCCGGGACAGGGGGTTTTGGCTACACCTTC. Its translation is CASSPGTGGFGYTF.

V is TRBV28 and J is TRBJ2-7; D gene uncertain. CDR3 length: 15 amino acids. Trimming pared 3 bases from V and 4 bases from J, leaving 16 bases between. Germline V CDR1 and CDR2: MDHEN, SYDVKM. CDR3 bases: TGTGCCAGCAGTTTCCTCACAAGGAGCCCTTACGAGCAGTACTTC. It translates to CASSFLTRSPYEQYF.

The rearrangement uses TRBV19 and TRBJ2-3; 14 nucleotides agree with TRBD2. V lost 5 bases and J lost 6; bases outside the gene matches: 7. Germline assignment: CDR1 LNHDA and CDR2 SQIVND (reference sequence). The length of the CDR3 is 16 residues. The CDR3 nucleotides are TGTGCCAGTAGTCCCTCGGGACTAGCGGGAGACGATACGCAGTATTTT. It specifies CASSPSGLAGDDTQYF.

The CDR3 loop reads CASSEISRGTSTDTQYF. CDR3 nucleotides: TGCGCCAGCAGTGAGATTTCCAGGGGAACTAGCACAGATACGCAGTATTTT. The chain employs TRBV10-2 and TRBJ2-3; TRBD1 is a possible D gene (6 bases). V dropped 2 bases and J dropped 0 bases, with 15 bases sitting between them. CDR3 length: 17 amino acids. Germline CDR1 and CDR2: WSHSY and SAAADI.

This clone was seen a single time. This rearrangement joins TRBV28 to TRBJ1-5; D is undetermined. CDR3 size: 11 residues. Trimming cost V 3 bases and J 7 bases, with 4 bases left between them. CDR1 MDHEN and CDR2 SYDVKM come from the germline V gene. Here the CDR3 DNA reads TGTGCCAGCAGTTTCAAACAGCCCCAGCATTTT. It translates to CASSFKQPQHF.

The V gene is TRBV5-1, the J gene TRBJ2-5; 9 bases map to TRBD2. The germline gives CDR1 SGHRS, CDR2 YFSETQ. CDR3 length: 20 amino acids. Trimming took 2 bases from V and 1 from J; bases not matched to a gene: 18. In DNA, the CDR3 is TGCGCCAGCAGCTTCCCCACAAGAACCTTGACTAGCGGTCCCCAAGAGACCCAGTACTTC. This gives the protein CASSFPTRTLTSGPQETQYF.

This clone was detected once. The chain is built from TRBV3-1 (or the pseudogene TRBV3-2) and TRBJ2-3, with 9 nucleotides matching TRBD2. Germline loops: CDR1 LGHDT, CDR2 YNNKEL (reference sequence). The CDR3 is made up of 19 amino acids. V dropped 1 base and J dropped 4; count of bases not matched to a gene: 15. In nucleotides, the CDR3 is TGTGCCAGCAGCCAAGTACGGAGCCATAGCGGGAGAGGGGCAGATACGCAGTATTTT. Translated, it gives CASSQVRSHSGRGADTQYF.

V usage is TRBV6-5 and J usage is TRBJ1-4; D unclear. Germline lookup yields CDR1 MNHEY and CDR2 SVGAGI. The CDR3 consists of 12 residues. V shed 6 bases and J shed 3 bases, with 5 bases lying between them. CDR3 region: CASRTSNEKLFF. In DNA form, the CDR3 reads TGTGCCAGCAGAACTTCTAATGAAAAACTGTTTTTT.

This chain uses TRBV6-1 with TRBJ2-1, with TRBD2 matching 12 bases. This CDR3 region has 14 residues. Germline assignment: CDR1 MNHNS and CDR2 SASEGT. V trimming: 3 bases; J trimming: 15 bases; junction bases outside the gene matches: 9. The CDR3 nucleotides are TGTGCCAGCAGTGAGAGTCCTAGCGGGAGGGTAGGGTTCTTC. Encoded protein: CASSESPSGRVGFF.

The genes are TRBV10-3 and TRBJ2-7; weak D call: TRBD2 (6 bases). V was cut by 0 bases and J by 9 bases, with 9 bases left in between. The CDR3 covers 12 residues. From germline, CDR1 is ENHRY and CDR2 SYGVKD. CDR3 region: CAISESEGGQYF. CDR3 sequence (DNA): TGTGCCATCAGTGAGTCGGAGGGAGGGCAGTACTTC.